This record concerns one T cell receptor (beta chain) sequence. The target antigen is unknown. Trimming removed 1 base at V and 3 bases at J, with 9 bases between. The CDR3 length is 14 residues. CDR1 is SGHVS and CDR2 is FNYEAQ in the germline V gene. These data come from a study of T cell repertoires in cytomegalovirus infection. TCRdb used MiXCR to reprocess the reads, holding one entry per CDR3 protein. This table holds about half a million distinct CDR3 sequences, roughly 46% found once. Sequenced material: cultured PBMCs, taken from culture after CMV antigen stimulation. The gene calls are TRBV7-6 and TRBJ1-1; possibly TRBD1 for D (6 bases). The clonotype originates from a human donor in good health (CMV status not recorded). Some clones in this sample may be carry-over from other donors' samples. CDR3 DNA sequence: TGTGCCAGCAGCTTAGGGGGGCGGGACACTGAAGCTTTCTTT. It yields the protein CASSLGGRDTEAFF.